Sequencing of this TCR beta chain was carried out in a study of shared clonotypes between healthy human individuals. Participating donors were healthy, HIV-negative adults free of recent acute infections or vaccinations. V shed 6 bases, J shed 4 bases, and the junction held 8 bases outside the gene matches. This CDR3 region has 15 residues. The germline V gene has CDR1 MDHEN and CDR2 SYDVKM. For each subset, genomic DNA was distributed in equal portions over several immunoSEQ plates. Template for every sorted-subset replicate PCR totaled 150 to 250 ng DNA, 25,000 to 35,000 T cell genomes. The data were produced by immunoSEQ multiplex PCR, yet TCRdb's version contains in-frame clones alone and is incomplete. The sample has about 2.3 million clones, just over 90% seen once.

The V gene is TRBV28, the J gene TRBJ2-7, with TRBD2 identical over 11 bases. Specimen: naive CD4+ T cells from PBMCs. Subset denoted: CD45RA+ positively selected. The source of this sequence is a man aged 18 to 30 in good health. Some clones in this sample may be carry-over from other donors' samples. CDR3 loop: CASRPGTSGPYEQYF. CDR3 nucleotide sequence: TGTGCCAGCAGGCCCGGGACTAGCGGTCCATACGAGCAGTACTTC.